This entry concerns a single T cell receptor (beta chain). Its matching antigen is unknown. The CDR3 is 15 residues long. Trimming cost V 0 bases and J 9 bases, with 17 bases left between them. Per germline, CDR1 MNHEY and CDR2 SMNVEV (reference sequence). Survey-level resolution applied to immunoSEQ assay v3.0. Each sample aimed for 40,000-50,000 sequenced T-cell genomes. Produced via immunoSEQ multiplex PCR; TCRdb's table is partial and in-frame only. Here the sample spans more than 7,000 clones, roughly 80% being singletons. This sample was included in a study of long-term antiretroviral therapy in people with HIV. Overall study findings and caveats: Following ART, diversity rose but still fell short of transplant donor controls.

People in the study who had HIV all got their treatment in the United States. The study used samples holding roughly 0.95-11 million cryopreserved PBMC before DNA extraction. The rearrangement uses TRBV27 and TRBJ1-2, with TRBD1 as a possible D gene (5 bases). The input for sequencing was unsorted PBMCs, taken 0.6 years before starting antiretroviral therapy. The origin of this receptor is a man aged 35-49 years with HIV. The CDR3 protein is CASSLSSAGRNRYTF. Here the CDR3 DNA reads TGTGCCAGCAGTTTATCGAGCGCAGGGCGCAACCGCTACACCTTC.